A selection of T cell receptor beta chains follows, all from one sample in a study of T cell repertoires in cytomegalovirus infection. TCRdb ran MiXCR on the reads and lists one entry per CDR3 protein. In the table there are about 260,000 distinct CDR3 sequences, approximately 14% of which are singletons. The sequenced material came from PBMCs. The receptors originated from a human donor in good health (CMV status not recorded). Some clones in this sample may be carry-over from other donors' samples. Each CDR3 is given with its conserved first and last residue. D genes are given only for firm matches. Rows give clone size only sometimes, using once, few, many, or a class for an expanded clone.

j_gene	v_gene	d_gene	abundance	CDR3aa	CDR3nt
TRBJ2-1	TRBV20-1	.	.	CSAIDSEQFF	TGCAGTGCTATAGACAGTGAGCAGTTCTTC
TRBJ1-5	TRBV5-6	.	many	CASSQRKIDPLNQHF	TGTGCCAGCAGCCAACGGAAAATCGACCCGCTTAACCAGCATTTT
TRBJ2-1	TRBV15	TRBD1	few	CATSRDRGLNEQFF	TGTGCCACCAGCCGGGACAGGGGGCTGAATGAGCAGTTCTTC
TRBJ2-5	TRBV20-1	TRBD2	.	CSAPVAPGIAGQETQYF	TGCAGTGCCCCCGTTGCCCCGGGGATAGCGGGACAAGAGACCCAGTACTTC
TRBJ2-7	TRBV11-2	.	many	CASSLEGVGAPYEQYF	TGTGCCAGCAGCTTAGAAGGGGTGGGAGCCCCCTACGAGCAGTACTTC
TRBJ2-4	TRBV3-1	.	few	CASSQRAKNIQYF	TGTGCCAGCAGCCAGAGGGCCAAAAACATTCAGTACTTC
TRBJ1-4	TRBV6-5	.	few	CASSYGTTNEKLFF	TGTGCCAGCAGTTACGGGACAACTAATGAAAAACTGTTTTTT
TRBJ2-7	TRBV11-2	TRBD2	few	CASSLRTGGSSGRSYEQYF	TGTGCCAGCAGCTTAAGAACCGGAGGTTCTAGCGGGAGGTCCTACGAGCAGTACTTC
TRBJ1-2	TRBV18	.	few	CASSPQGRSGFYGYTF	TGTGCCAGCTCACCACAGGGAAGATCGGGCTTCTATGGCTACACCTTC
TRBJ2-3	TRBV6-2/TRBV6-3	.	.	CASLRGYPDTQYF	TGTGCCAGCCTCAGGGGATACCCAGATACGCAGTATTTT
TRBJ1-1	TRBV20-1	.	.	CSARIVGRSEAFF	TGCAGTGCTAGAATCGTGGGTCGATCTGAAGCTTTCTTT
TRBJ1-1	TRBV19	.	few	CASSIWNTEAFF	TGTGCCAGTAGTATATGGAACACTGAAGCTTTCTTT
TRBJ2-5	TRBV24-1	TRBD1	few	CATSDHGTGEQETQYF	TGTGCCACCAGTGATCACGGGACAGGAGAACAAGAGACCCAGTACTTC
TRBJ1-1	TRBV28	.	many	CASRLGGGYDNTEAFF	TGTGCCAGCAGATTAGGGGGTGGTTACGACAACACTGAAGCTTTCTTT
TRBJ1-1	TRBV29-1	.	few	CSVEGERETEAFF	TGCAGCGTTGAAGGTGAGAGGGAAACTGAAGCTTTCTTT
TRBJ2-7	TRBV6-2/TRBV6-3	.	many	CASSSFTSLRHYEQYF	TGTGCCAGCAGCTCCTTCACTAGCCTCCGACACTACGAGCAGTACTTC
TRBJ2-6	TRBV19	.	.	CASSIVGAGANVLTF	TGTGCCAGTAGTATAGTGGGAGCTGGGGCCAACGTCCTGACTTTC
TRBJ1-1	TRBV5-5	.	.	CASSLPRKNTEAFF	TGTGCCAGCAGCTTACCAAGGAAGAACACTGAAGCTTTCTTT
TRBJ2-3	TRBV11-3	TRBD2	many	CASSRLAGRDTQYF	TGTGCCAGCAGCCGACTAGCGGGAAGAGATACGCAGTATTTT
TRBJ1-5	TRBV28	.	few	CASGTGVGLHF	TGTGCCAGCGGGACGGGAGTGGGGCTGCATTTT
TRBJ1-6	TRBV5-1	TRBD1	.	CASSTDRGGSPLHF	TGCGCCAGCAGCACTGACAGGGGGGGATCACCCCTCCACTTT
TRBJ1-1	TRBV7-2	.	many	CASRSGPNTEAFF	TGTGCCAGCAGATCAGGGCCTAACACTGAAGCTTTCTTT
TRBJ1-1	TRBV7-9	.	many	CASSLVGGWGTEAFF	TGTGCCAGCAGCTTAGTAGGGGGATGGGGTACTGAAGCTTTCTTT
TRBJ1-2	TRBV4-3	.	.	CASSQVGAGGGNGYTF	TGCGCCAGCAGCCAAGTGGGAGCCGGGGGCGGGAATGGCTACACCTTC
TRBJ1-1	TRBV19	TRBD1	.	CASSTGQGAEAFF	TGTGCCAGTAGTACCGGACAGGGCGCTGAAGCTTTCTTT
TRBJ2-5	TRBV20-1	TRBD2	.	CSARDYLAGDQETQYF	TGCAGTGCTAGAGATTACCTAGCGGGGGACCAAGAGACCCAGTACTTC
TRBJ2-1	TRBV11-2	.	many	CASSLVGGGGNEQFF	TGTGCCAGCAGCTTAGTTGGAGGGGGCGGAAATGAGCAGTTCTTC
TRBJ1-1	TRBV29-1	TRBD1	.	CSVGTGGATEAFF	TGCAGCGTTGGGACAGGGGGCGCAACTGAAGCTTTCTTT
TRBJ1-1	TRBV5-5	.	many	CASSLEPTGTNTEAFF	TGTGCCAGCAGCTTGGAGCCTACAGGGACGAACACTGAAGCTTTCTTT
TRBJ1-4	TRBV20-1	.	.	CSARQRVPLIATNEKLFF	TGCAGTGCTAGACAGAGGGTCCCTTTGATTGCAACTAATGAAAAACTGTTTTTT
TRBJ1-2	TRBV7-8	TRBD1	.	CASSLGQGGHQF	TGTGCCAGCAGCTTAGGGCAGGGGGGCCATCAATTC
TRBJ2-7	TRBV28	.	.	CASSLLGNPYEQYF	TGTGCCAGCAGTTTATTGGGCAACCCCTACGAGCAGTACTTC
TRBJ1-4	TRBV4-1	.	many	CASSQGQKLFF	TGCGCCAGCAGCCAAGGGCAAAAACTGTTTTTT